The T cell receptor beta chain under discussion was sequenced for a study of T cell repertoires and Cas9 in healthy adults. Study summary: CD4 and CD8 compartments: SpCas9-reactive T cells profiled for potency, cytotoxicity, lineage.

Whole-study findings and limits: Reportedly, SpCas9-reactive effector T cell proliferation and function were mitigated by SpCas9-reactive Tregs in vitro.

This clone was seen a single time. The antigen remains undetermined. The CDR3 length is 12 residues. Germline V gives CDR1 SNHLY, CDR2 FYNNEI. V was pared by 4 bases and J by 8 bases, with 11 bases between. Here immunoSEQ multiplex PCR was the method, and the copy in TCRdb shows in-frame clones only, minus some. The sample has about 24,000 clones; over 85% are singletons. The chain uses TRBV2 and TRBJ1-2; D is unclear. This receptor was identified in a human donor in good health. Input material: CD4+ effector T cells (CD127+, CD25-, CD137-, CD154-) from PBMCs; culture status not recorded. This CDR3 reads CASSVEVGGYTF. CDR3 nucleotide sequence: TGTGCCAGCAGTGTGGAGGTTGGCGGCTACACCTTC.